The TCR beta chain described here comes from a study of blood T cell repertoires in COVID-19. Turning to the study itself: PBMCs, B-cell-depleted T cells, or T cells were the source of the cDNA or gDNA that made up the material.

Per the original data handling: Amplified reference gene primers provided the basis for estimating nucleated cell counts. The method was immunoSEQ multiplex PCR; TCRdb's version includes in-frame clones alone and lacks a portion of them. For V, J and clone size, that table is used; D and trimming come from the DNA. Of approximately 100,000 clones listed, less than 85% were seen once; the top ten hold roughly 18%. CDR3 length equals 14 residues. Trimming cost V 8 bases and J 7 bases, with 20 bases left between them. The germline V gene encodes CDR1 MDHEN and CDR2 SYDVKM. V is TRBV28 and J is TRBJ1-2; D unclear. The source of this sequence is a woman aged 60-70 years with acute or convalescent COVID-19. Sequenced material: peripheral blood. CDR3 bases: TGTGCCAGCTTCCCTGAGACTCCCGGGTTTGGCTACACCTTC. It specifies CASFPETPGFGYTF.